This entry is about one TCR beta chain. Both 60 Vbeta primers and 13 Jbeta primers went into the PCR. This table comes from immunoSEQ multiplex PCR, and its TCRdb copy is limited to in-frame clones, with some not included. The table lists roughly 120,000 clones, with 6.8% in the top ten. The data stem from a study of cytomegalovirus exposure and HLA in healthy donors. The germline CDR1 and CDR2 sequences are SNHLY and FYNNEI. CDR3 length equals 15 residues. Losses at the gene ends were 5 bases for V and 7 bases for J; bases not matched to a gene: 11. The V and J genes are TRBV2 and TRBJ1-5; 7 bases match TRBD1. This TCR derives from a man in his forties in good health and CMV-seropositive. Sequencing used PBMCs. The CDR3 nucleotides read TGTGCCAGCAGTATCCTCGACAGGGTGACGCAGCCCCAGCATTTT. Translation: CASSILDRVTQPQHF.